The entry below gives a single TCR beta chain sequence along with its context. Its antigen is currently unknown. In preparing each TCR library, 3500 ng of total RNA was used. Reprocessing the 5' RACE reads, TCRdb reports a single entry for every CDR3 protein and omits DNA. The listing records 400,000 or so distinct CDR3 sequences. The data were taken from a study of monozygotic twins with inflammatory bowel disease. Whole-study findings and limits: People with IBD had fewer clonotypes in common with others than healthy twins did, especially with disease activity. The study supported no single strong signal or clonotype linked to IBD.

The CDR3 contains 14 residues. The sequence was obtained from a human donor with ulcerative colitis or Crohn's disease, or a healthy co-twin of an affected twin (not recorded which). The sequenced material came from blood. The gene calls are TRBV12-3 or TRBV12-4 and TRBJ2-2; the D gene TCRdb calls, TRBD1, cannot be checked with no DNA. The CDR3 loop is CASSQGMAVGELFF.